Below, one T cell receptor beta chain is given with its context. This sample was included in a study of shared clonotypes between healthy human individuals. Germline V gene lookup returns CDR1 KGHSH and CDR2 LQKENI. The CDR3 spans 13 residues. V lost 6 bases and J lost 1, with 9 bases in between. Some clones are missing from TCRdb's copy, which holds only in-frame ones; the method was immunoSEQ multiplex PCR. The data show about 960,000 clones, 70% to 85% seen once. Sample: memory CD4+ T cells sorted from blood. The sample's subset: CD45RA-negative fraction. The sequence was collected from a man aged 18 to 30 in good health. V and J are TRBV18 and TRBJ1-1; D is uncertain. The CDR3 DNA follows: TGTGCCAGCTCGCGCGACCAGAACACTGAAGCTTTCTTT. Translated: CASSRDQNTEAFF.